The rows below give T cell receptor beta chains drawn from one sample of a study of cytomegalovirus exposure and HLA in healthy donors. The repertoire was sequenced with immunoSEQ multiplex PCR; TCRdb's copy has only in-frame clones and lacks some. The sample lists 59,000 or so clones; 85% were seen once. The sample comprised PBMCs. Receptor source: a female donor in good health and CMV-seronegative. The CDR3 runs from the conserved cysteine through the conserved F or W. Fields, in order: J gene, D gene, V gene, clone size, CDR3 DNA, CDR3 protein. A D gene is named only where the DNA matches it firmly. Where a row states a size, it is once, few, many or the class of an expanded clone; other rows omit it.

>TRBJ2-7|NA|TRBV2|NA
TGTGCCAGCAGTGGAGGGTTTGGCGCTGAGTACTTC
CASSGGFGAEYF
>TRBJ1-4|TRBD1|TRBV18|NA
TGTGCCAGCTCACTACACAGGGGTGCCACTAATGAAAAACTGTTTTTT
CASSLHRGATNEKLFF
>TRBJ2-7|NA|TRBV7-2|NA
TGTGCCAGCAGCTTAGTCCTGGGGCCTGGGCAGTACTTC
CASSLVLGPGQYF
>TRBJ2-7|TRBD1|TRBV4-2|NA
TGTGCCAGCAGCCCTGGGACAGGGGACGGCTACGAGCAGTACTTC
CASSPGTGDGYEQYF
>TRBJ2-7|NA|TRBV28|NA
TGTGCCATCGGCAACCCGCAGGGTACTCACTACGAGCAGTACTTC
CAIGNPQGTHYEQYF
>TRBJ1-4|NA|TRBV6-5|NA
TGTGCCAGCAGTTATTCGAAAGACTATAATGAAAAACTGTTTTTT
CASSYSKDYNEKLFF
>TRBJ1-1|TRBD1|TRBV9|NA
TGTGCCAGCAGCGCACAGGGGTGGTTTGACACTGAAGCTTTCTTT
CASSAQGWFDTEAFF
>TRBJ1-1|NA|TRBV28|NA
TGTGCCAGCAGTTTGAGGGCGTCCGGCTGGATAAAGAGAGCTGAAGCTTTCTTT
CASSLRASGWIKRAEAFF
>TRBJ2-1|TRBD2|TRBV19|NA
TGTGCCAGTAGTCCCCGACTAGCGGGGGGGAAAGATGAGCAGTTCTTC
CASSPRLAGGKDEQFF
>TRBJ2-7|TRBD1|TRBV6-4|NA
TGTGCCAGCAGTGCCGGACAGGGGTTAGGATACGAGCAGTACTTC
CASSAGQGLGYEQYF
>TRBJ1-4|NA|TRBV9|once
TGTGCCAGCAGCGTAGATGGCACAGATAATGAAAAACTGTTTTTT
CASSVDGTDNEKLFF
>TRBJ2-1|TRBD2|TRBV5-6|NA
TGTGCCAGCAGCTTGGTCCTAGCGGGGAGCTCCTACAATGAGCAGTTCTTC
CASSLVLAGSSYNEQFF
>TRBJ2-5|TRBD1|TRBV13|NA
TGTGCCAGCAGCTTTTCGACAGGGCCAAAGACCCAGTACTTC
CASSFSTGPKTQYF
>TRBJ2-1|TRBD1|TRBV11-3|NA
TGTGCCAGCAGCTTAGGGGCAGCGGGACAGGGTGAGCAGTTCTTC
CASSLGAAGQGEQFF
>TRBJ1-2|TRBD1|TRBV7-2|NA
TGTGCCAGCAGCTTTGACAGGGGTAAAGGTGGCTACACCTTC
CASSFDRGKGGYTF
>TRBJ1-5|NA|TRBV5-5|NA
TGTGCCAGCAACCGGGGAGAGGATAGTAATCAGCCCCAGCATTTT
CASNRGEDSNQPQHF
>TRBJ2-7|TRBD1|TRBV7-9|NA
TGTTCCAGCAGCTTAGGGGAGGACAGGGGTAACACCTACGAGCAGTACTTC
CSSSLGEDRGNTYEQYF
>TRBJ2-7|TRBD2|TRBV6-5|once
TGTGCCAGCAGTTACTCCCCTACTAGCGGTGTCTACGAGCAGTACTTC
CASSYSPTSGVYEQYF
>TRBJ2-7|NA|TRBV6-4|NA
TGTGCCAGCAGTGTCGCGGGCCGCTCCTACGAGCAGTACTTC
CASSVAGRSYEQYF
>TRBJ2-7|TRBD1|TRBV19|NA
TGTGCCAGTACCCGAGCGGACAGGGTTTACGAGCAGTACTTC
CASTRADRVYEQYF
>TRBJ1-6|NA|TRBV2|few
TGTGCCAGCAGTATCAGGGAGGGTCCACCCCTCCACTTT
CASSIREGPPLHF
>TRBJ1-5|TRBD1|TRBV6-5|once
TGTGCCAGCGGGGGACAGGGGTTTCAGCCCCAGCATTTT
CASGGQGFQPQHF
>TRBJ2-3|NA|TRBV7-9|NA
TGTGCCAGCAGCAGCCAAACGGGTAGCACAGATACGCAGTATTTT
CASSSQTGSTDTQYF
>TRBJ2-7|TRBD2|TRBV6-5|once
TGTGCCAGTTCTAGCGGGATTTTCTCCTACGAGCAGTACTTC
CASSSGIFSYEQYF
>TRBJ2-5|NA|TRBV12-1|once
TGTGCCAGCAGCTTTTGGAAGCGGGGGGACCAAGAGACCCAGTACTTC
CASSFWKRGDQETQYF
>TRBJ2-7|TRBD1|TRBV7-2|NA
TGTGCCAGCAGCGACAGGGGATACTACGAGCAGTACTTC
CASSDRGYYEQYF
>TRBJ2-7|NA|TRBV19|NA
TGTGCCAGTAGACCCGGACAGCGTAGCTACGAGCAGTACTTC
CASRPGQRSYEQYF
>TRBJ2-7|TRBD1|TRBV30|NA
TGTGCCTGGGGACAGGGATACGAGCAGTACTTC
CAWGQGYEQYF
>TRBJ1-1|TRBD1|TRBV13|NA
TGTGCCAGCAGCCCAGTCCCCGGGACAGGGGAGGACACTGAAGCTTTCTTT
CASSPVPGTGEDTEAFF
>TRBJ2-3|NA|TRBV7-7|NA
TGTGCTAGCAGCACGTCTAGGGGGGGAGATACGCAGTATTTT
CASSTSRGGDTQYF
>TRBJ1-1|NA|TRBV5-5|NA
TGTGCCAGCAGCTTTGTGGGGGGGTTGCCTGAAGCTTTCTTT
CASSFVGGLPEAFF
>TRBJ2-3|NA|TRBV19|NA
TGTGCCAGTAGTATGACGTCAGGGGGGCCAGATACGCAGTATTTT
CASSMTSGGPDTQYF
>TRBJ2-2|NA|TRBV6-4|NA
TGTGCCAGCAGTGCCGCCGGGGGGAACACCGGGGAGCTGTTTTTT
CASSAAGGNTGELFF
>TRBJ1-2|NA|TRBV19|once
TGTGCCAGTATGACAGTCCTCTATGGCTACACCTTC
CASMTVLYGYTF
>TRBJ1-3|NA|TRBV29-1|NA
TGCAGCGTTGAAGTCTCCTCGACAGGAATGGGAAACACCATATATTTT
CSVEVSSTGMGNTIYF
>TRBJ2-5|NA|TRBV5-1|NA
TGCGCCAGCAGCTTGGTAACAGGGAACCAAGAGACCCAGTACTTC
CASSLVTGNQETQYF
>TRBJ2-1|TRBD1|TRBV7-8|NA
TGTGCCAGCAGCACCGGGACAGGGGGTTTCAATGAGCAGTTCTTC
CASSTGTGGFNEQFF
>TRBJ1-1|TRBD1|TRBV30|NA
TGTGCCTGGAGTGGACAGGGGGCTAGGGTCGGCACTGAAGCTTTCTTT
CAWSGQGARVGTEAFF
>TRBJ2-7|TRBD2|TRBV14|NA
TGTGCCAGCAGCCAAGTTGGTAGCGGGAGTATCTACGAGCAGTACTTC
CASSQVGSGSIYEQYF
>TRBJ1-1|TRBD1|TRBV5-4|NA
TGTGCCAGCAGCTCGACAGGGCGGCTCCGGATGAACACTGAAGCTTTCTTT
CASSSTGRLRMNTEAFF
>TRBJ1-2|NA|TRBV29-1|NA
TGCAGCGTTGAAAACAGACCTCTCTATGGCTACACCTTC
CSVENRPLYGYTF
>TRBJ1-3|NA|TRBV28|once
TGTGCCAGCACCCGACGGACAGCCCTCTCTGGAAACACCATATATTTT
CASTRRTALSGNTIYF
>TRBJ1-1|NA|TRBV7-2|NA
TGTGCCAGCAGGAAAGCCATAGGGGGGGGAACTGAAGCTTTCTTT
CASRKAIGGGTEAFF
>TRBJ2-1|TRBD2|TRBV18|NA
TGTGCCAGCCAATCGGCCCCCGGGACTAGGAATCACAATGAGCAGTTCTTC
CASQSAPGTRNHNEQFF
>TRBJ2-7|TRBD2|TRBV13|NA
TGTGCCAGCAGCTTAGAAGGGACTAGCATGGACTACGAGCAGTACTTC
CASSLEGTSMDYEQYF
>TRBJ1-1|NA|TRBV2|NA
TGTGCCAGCAGTGGCTCAGGGTACACTGAAGCTTTCTTT
CASSGSGYTEAFF
>TRBJ2-3|NA|TRBV18|NA
TGTGCCAGCTCACTGGTAGACACAGATACGCAGTATTTT
CASSLVDTDTQYF
>TRBJ1-4|NA|TRBV2|NA
TGTGCCAGCAGTGAAAGCAGGCCCGAAAAACTGTTTTTT
CASSESRPEKLFF
>TRBJ1-2|NA|TRBV7-8|large
TGTGCCAGCAGCTTAGGTAGCTCCAGCGCCTATGGCTACACCTTC
CASSLGSSSAYGYTF
>TRBJ2-5|TRBD2|TRBV7-2|NA
TGTGCCAGCAGCCCAACGCTGGCGGGAGACCTACCCCGGGAGACCCAGTACTTC
CASSPTLAGDLPRETQYF
>TRBJ2-1|TRBD1|TRBV10-2|NA
TGCGCCAGCACCCAGGGGGCGACCTACAATGAGCAGTTCTTC
CASTQGATYNEQFF
>TRBJ2-1|NA|TRBV7-9|NA
TGTGCCAGCATGGAGGGCAATGAGCAGTTCTTC
CASMEGNEQFF
>TRBJ2-2|NA|TRBV30|NA
TGTGCCTGGACCGCCGGTAGGGGCACCGGGGAGCTGTTTTTT
CAWTAGRGTGELFF
>TRBJ2-7|TRBD2|TRBV4-1|NA
TGCGCCAGCAGCCAAGCTAGCGGGGGGGGCGAGCAGTACTTC
CASSQASGGGEQYF
>TRBJ1-3|TRBD1|TRBV5-4|NA
TGTGCCAGCAGCCCAACGGGACAGGCTGGAAACACCATATATTTT
CASSPTGQAGNTIYF
>TRBJ2-7|TRBD2|TRBV2|NA
TGTGCCAGCAGGGGGACTAGCGGGGATGCCTACGAGCAGTACTTC
CASRGTSGDAYEQYF
>TRBJ2-1|TRBD2|TRBV4-2|NA
TGTGCCAGCAAGGACTACGCGGGGGTCAATGAGCAGTTCTTC
CASKDYAGVNEQFF